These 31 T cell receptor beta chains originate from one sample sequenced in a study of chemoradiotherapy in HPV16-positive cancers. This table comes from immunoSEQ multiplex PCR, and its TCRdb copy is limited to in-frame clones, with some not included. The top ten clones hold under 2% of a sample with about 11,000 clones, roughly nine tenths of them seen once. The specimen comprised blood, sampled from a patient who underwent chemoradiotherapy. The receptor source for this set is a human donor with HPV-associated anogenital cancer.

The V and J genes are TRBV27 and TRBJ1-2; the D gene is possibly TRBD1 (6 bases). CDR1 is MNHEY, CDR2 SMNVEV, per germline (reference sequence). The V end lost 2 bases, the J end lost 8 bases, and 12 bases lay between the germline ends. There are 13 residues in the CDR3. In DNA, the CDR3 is TGTGCCAGCAGTTTACGGGGGGCACCGGGCTACACCTTC. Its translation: CASSLRGAPGYTF.

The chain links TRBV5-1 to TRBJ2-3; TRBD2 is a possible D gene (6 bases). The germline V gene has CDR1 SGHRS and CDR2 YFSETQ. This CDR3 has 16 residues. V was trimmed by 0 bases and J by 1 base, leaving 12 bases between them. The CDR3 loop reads CASSLGRIAGTDTQYF. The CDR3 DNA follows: TGCGCCAGCAGCTTGGGAAGGATAGCGGGCACAGATACGCAGTATTTT. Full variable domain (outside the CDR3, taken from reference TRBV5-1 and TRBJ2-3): KAGVTQTPRYLIKTRGQQVTLSCSPISGHRSVSWYQQTPGQGLQFLFEYFSETQRNKGNFPGRFSGRQFSNSRSEMNVSTLELGDSALYLCASSLGRIAGTDTQYFGPGTRLTVL.

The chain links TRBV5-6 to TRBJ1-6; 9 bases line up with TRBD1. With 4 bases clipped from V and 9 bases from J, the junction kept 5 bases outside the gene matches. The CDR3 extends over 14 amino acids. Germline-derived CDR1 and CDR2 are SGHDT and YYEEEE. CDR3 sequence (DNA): TGTGCCAGCAGCCTCGGGACAGGGAGTTCACCCCTCCACTTT. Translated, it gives CASSLGTGSSPLHF.

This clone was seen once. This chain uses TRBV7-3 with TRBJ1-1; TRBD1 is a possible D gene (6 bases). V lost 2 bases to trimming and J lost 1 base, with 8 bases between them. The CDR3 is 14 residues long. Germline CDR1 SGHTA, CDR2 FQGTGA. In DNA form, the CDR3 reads TGTGCCAGCAGCTTAGAGGGGGGGAACACTGAAGCTTTCTTT. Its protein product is CASSLEGGNTEAFF.

The CDR3 nucleotides are TGCGCCAGCAGCCAGGACTCTACCGAGCAGTACTTC. Translation: CASSQDSTEQYF. The gene calls are TRBV5-1 and TRBJ2-7; perhaps TRBD2 as D (5 bases). V was trimmed by 4 bases and J by 6 bases, leaving 11 bases between them. CDR3 length equals 12 residues. The germline V gene has CDR1 SGHRS and CDR2 YFSETQ.

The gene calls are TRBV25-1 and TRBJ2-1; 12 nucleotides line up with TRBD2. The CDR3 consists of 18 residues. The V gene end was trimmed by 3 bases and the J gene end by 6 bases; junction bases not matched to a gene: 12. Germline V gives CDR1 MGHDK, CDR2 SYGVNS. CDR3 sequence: CASSDSPRLAGVPNEQFF. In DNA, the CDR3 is TGTGCCAGCAGTGATTCGCCCAGACTAGCGGGGGTTCCCAATGAGCAGTTCTTC.

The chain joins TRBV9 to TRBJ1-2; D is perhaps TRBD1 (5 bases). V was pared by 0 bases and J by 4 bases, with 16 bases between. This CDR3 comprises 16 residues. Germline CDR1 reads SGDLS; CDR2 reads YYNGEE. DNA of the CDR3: TGTGCCAGCAGCGTAGCCGAAAGACAGACCTTCTATGGCTACACCTTC. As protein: CASSVAERQTFYGYTF.

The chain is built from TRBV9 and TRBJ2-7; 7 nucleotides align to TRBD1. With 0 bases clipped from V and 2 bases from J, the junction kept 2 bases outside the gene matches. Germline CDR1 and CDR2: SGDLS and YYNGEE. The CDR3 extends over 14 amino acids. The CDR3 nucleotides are TGTGCCAGCAGCGTAGGGCAGGGGGCCTACGAGCAGTACTTC. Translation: CASSVGQGAYEQYF.

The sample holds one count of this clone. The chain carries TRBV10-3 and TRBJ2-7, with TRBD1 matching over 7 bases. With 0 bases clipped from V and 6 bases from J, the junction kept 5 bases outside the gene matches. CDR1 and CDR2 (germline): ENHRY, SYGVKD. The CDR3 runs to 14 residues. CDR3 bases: TGTGCCATCAGTGAGTCTGGACAGGCTCGCGAGCAGTACTTC. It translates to CAISESGQAREQYF.

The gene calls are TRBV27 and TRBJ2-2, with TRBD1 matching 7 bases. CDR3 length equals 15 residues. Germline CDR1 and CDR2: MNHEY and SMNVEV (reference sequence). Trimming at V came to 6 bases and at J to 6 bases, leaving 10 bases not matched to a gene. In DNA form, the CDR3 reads TGTGCCAGCAGCCAAAACAGGGGATTCGCCGGGGAGCTGTTTTTT. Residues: CASSQNRGFAGELFF.

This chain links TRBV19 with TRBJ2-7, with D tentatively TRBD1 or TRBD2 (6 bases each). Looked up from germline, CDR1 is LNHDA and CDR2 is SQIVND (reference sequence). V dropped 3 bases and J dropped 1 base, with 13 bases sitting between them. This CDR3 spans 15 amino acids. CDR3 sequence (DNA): TGTGCCAGTAGTATCGCTGGGGGGCCTTCCTACGAGCAGTACTTC. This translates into CASSIAGGPSYEQYF.

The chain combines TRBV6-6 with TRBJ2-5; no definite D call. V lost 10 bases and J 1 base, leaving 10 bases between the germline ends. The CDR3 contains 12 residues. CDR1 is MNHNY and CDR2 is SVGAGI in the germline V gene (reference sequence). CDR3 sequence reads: CATNGPQETQYF. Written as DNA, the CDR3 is TGTGCCACCAACGGACCCCAAGAGACCCAGTACTTC.

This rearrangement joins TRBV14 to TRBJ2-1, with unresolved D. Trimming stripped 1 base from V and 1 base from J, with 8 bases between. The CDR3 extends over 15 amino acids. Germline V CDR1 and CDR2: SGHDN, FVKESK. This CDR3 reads CASSQAPRSYNEQFF. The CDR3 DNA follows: TGTGCCAGCAGCCAAGCCCCTAGGTCCTACAATGAGCAGTTCTTC.

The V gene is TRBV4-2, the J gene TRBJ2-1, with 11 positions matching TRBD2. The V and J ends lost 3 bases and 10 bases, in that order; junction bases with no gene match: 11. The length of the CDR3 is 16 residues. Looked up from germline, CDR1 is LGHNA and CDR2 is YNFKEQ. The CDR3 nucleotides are TGTGCCAGCAGCCATCCTATAGCGGGGGGGCCACGAGAGCAGTTCTTC. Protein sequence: CASSHPIAGGPREQFF.

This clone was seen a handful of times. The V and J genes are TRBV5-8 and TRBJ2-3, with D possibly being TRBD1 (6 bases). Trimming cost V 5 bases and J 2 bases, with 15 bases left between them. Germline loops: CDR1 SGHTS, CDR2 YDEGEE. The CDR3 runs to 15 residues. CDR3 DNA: TGTGCCAGCAGGCAGGAGAGGGGACACACAGATACGCAGTATTTT. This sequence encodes CASRQERGHTDTQYF.

The CDR3 nucleotides are TGTGCCAGCAGCTCCCCCGTCCAGGGGGACAATCCGGGTTCCCAGTACTTC. It is translated as CASSSPVQGDNPGSQYF. This chain connects TRBV7-9 to TRBJ2-7, with 7 bases that match TRBD1. The CDR3 sequence is 17 residues long. Germline V lookup: CDR1 SEHNR, CDR2 FQNEAQ (reference sequence). V lost 4 bases to trimming and J lost 10 bases; unmatched junction nucleotides: 22.

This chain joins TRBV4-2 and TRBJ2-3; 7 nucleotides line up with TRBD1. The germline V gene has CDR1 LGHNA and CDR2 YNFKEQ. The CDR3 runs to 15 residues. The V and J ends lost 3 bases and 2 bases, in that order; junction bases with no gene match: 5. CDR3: CASSHLDRDTDTQYF. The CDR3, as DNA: TGTGCCAGCAGCCACCTCGACAGGGACACAGATACGCAGTATTTT.

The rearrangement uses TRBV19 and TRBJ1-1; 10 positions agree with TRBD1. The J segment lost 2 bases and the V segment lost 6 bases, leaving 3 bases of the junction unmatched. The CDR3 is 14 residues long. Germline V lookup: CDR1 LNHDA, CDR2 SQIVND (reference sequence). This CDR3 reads CASSWDRGNTEAFF. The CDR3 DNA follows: TGTGCCAGTAGCTGGGACAGGGGAAACACTGAAGCTTTCTTT.

The CDR3 is CASSETAGGQETQYF. As DNA, the CDR3 is TGTGCCAGCAGTGAAACAGCGGGGGGGCAAGAGACCCAGTACTTC. The chain has TRBV6-1 and TRBJ2-5, with TRBD2 matching over 10 bases. This CDR3 spans 15 amino acids. CDR1 and CDR2 from the germline V gene are MNHNS and SASEGT. V lost 2 bases and J lost 2; bases outside the gene matches: 2.

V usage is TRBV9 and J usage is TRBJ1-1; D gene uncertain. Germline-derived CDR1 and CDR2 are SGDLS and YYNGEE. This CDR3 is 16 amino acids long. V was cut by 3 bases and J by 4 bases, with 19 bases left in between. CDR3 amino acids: CASSAPGGRASTEAFF. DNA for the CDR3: TGTGCCAGCAGCGCCCCCGGAGGGAGGGCTAGCACTGAAGCTTTCTTT.

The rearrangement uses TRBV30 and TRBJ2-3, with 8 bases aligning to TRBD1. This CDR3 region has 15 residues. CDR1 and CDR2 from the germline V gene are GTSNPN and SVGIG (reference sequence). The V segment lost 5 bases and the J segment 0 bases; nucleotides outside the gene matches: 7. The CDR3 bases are TGTGCCTGGCGTGGACAGGGCCGTAGCACAGATACGCAGTATTTT. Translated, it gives CAWRGQGRSTDTQYF.

CDR3 loop: CASSLGTSGGYTGELFF. Written as DNA, the CDR3 is TGTGCCAGCAGCCTGGGGACTAGCGGGGGATACACCGGGGAGCTGTTTTTT. The genes are TRBV7-3 and TRBJ2-2, with 14 bases lining up with TRBD2. The germline V gene has CDR1 SGHTA and CDR2 FQGTGA. Trimming took 5 bases from V and 3 from J; bases not matched to a gene: 5. The CDR3 extends over 17 amino acids. The full variable domain, completed using reference TRBV7-3 and TRBJ2-2, is GAGVSQTPSNKVTEKGKYVELRCDPISGHTALYWYRQSLGQGPEFLIYFQGTGAADDSGLPNDRFFAVRPEGSVSTLKIQRTERGDSAVYLCASSLGTSGGYTGELFFGEGSRLTVL.

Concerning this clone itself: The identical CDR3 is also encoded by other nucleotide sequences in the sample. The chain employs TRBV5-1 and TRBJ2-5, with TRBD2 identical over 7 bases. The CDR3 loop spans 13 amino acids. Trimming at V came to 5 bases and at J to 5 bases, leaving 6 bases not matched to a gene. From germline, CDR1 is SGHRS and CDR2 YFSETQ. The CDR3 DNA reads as TGCGCCAGCAGTCTGGGGGGAGGGGAGACCCAGTACTTC. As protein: CASSLGGGETQYF.

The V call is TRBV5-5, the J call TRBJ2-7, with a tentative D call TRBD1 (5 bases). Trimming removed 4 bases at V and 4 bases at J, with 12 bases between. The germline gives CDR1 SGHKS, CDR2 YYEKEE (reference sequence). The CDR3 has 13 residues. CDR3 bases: TGTGCCAGCAGCCCAGGGTACGGGTACGAGCAGTACTTC. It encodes CASSPGYGYEQYF.

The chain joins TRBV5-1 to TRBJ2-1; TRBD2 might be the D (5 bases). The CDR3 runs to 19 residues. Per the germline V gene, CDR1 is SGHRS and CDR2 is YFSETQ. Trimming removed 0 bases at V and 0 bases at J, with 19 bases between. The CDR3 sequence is CASSLVPGLLATSYNEQFF. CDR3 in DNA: TGCGCCAGCAGCTTGGTCCCCGGACTTCTCGCGACCTCCTACAATGAGCAGTTCTTC.

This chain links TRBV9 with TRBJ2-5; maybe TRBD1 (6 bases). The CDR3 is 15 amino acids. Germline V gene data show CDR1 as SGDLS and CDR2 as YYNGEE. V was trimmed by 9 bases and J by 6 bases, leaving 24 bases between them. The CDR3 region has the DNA TGTGCCACTCCGTCCCACCTACAGGGTAGAAAGACCCAGTACTTC. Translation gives CATPSHLQGRKTQYF.

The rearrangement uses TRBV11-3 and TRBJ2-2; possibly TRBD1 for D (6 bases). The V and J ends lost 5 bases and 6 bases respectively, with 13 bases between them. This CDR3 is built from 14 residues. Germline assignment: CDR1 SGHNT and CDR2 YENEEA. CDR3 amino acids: CASSQQGFPGELFF. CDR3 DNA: TGTGCCAGCAGCCAACAGGGTTTCCCCGGGGAGCTGTTTTTT.

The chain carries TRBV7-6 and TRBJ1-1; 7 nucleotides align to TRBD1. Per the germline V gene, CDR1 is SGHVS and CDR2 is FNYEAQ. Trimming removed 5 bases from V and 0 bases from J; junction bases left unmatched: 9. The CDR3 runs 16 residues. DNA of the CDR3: TGTGCCAGCAGCCCGACAGGGCGTCTCATGAACACTGAAGCTTTCTTT. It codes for CASSPTGRLMNTEAFF.

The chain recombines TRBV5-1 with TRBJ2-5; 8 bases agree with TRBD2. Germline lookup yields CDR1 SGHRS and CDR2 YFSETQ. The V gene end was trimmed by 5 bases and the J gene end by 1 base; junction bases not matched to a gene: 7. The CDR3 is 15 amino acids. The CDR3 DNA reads TGCGCCAGCAGGTATGACAGCGGGGGCCAAGAGACCCAGTACTTC. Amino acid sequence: CASRYDSGGQETQYF.

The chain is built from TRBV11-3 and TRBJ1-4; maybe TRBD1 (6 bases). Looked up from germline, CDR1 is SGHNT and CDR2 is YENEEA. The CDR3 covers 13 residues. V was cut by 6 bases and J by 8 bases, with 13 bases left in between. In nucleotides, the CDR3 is TGTGCCAGCAGGAGGGGAAGGGGGGAAAAACTGTTTTTT. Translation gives CASRRGRGEKLFF.

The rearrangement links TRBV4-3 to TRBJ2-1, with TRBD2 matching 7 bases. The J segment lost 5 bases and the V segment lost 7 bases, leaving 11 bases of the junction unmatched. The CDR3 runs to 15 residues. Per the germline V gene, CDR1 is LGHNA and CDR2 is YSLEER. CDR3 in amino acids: CASNRASGEDNEQFF. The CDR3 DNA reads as TGCGCCAGCAACCGGGCTAGCGGAGAAGACAATGAGCAGTTCTTC.